This T cell receptor beta chain emerged from a study of OX40 agonist ivuxolimab in advanced cancers. Some background on the complete study: Ivuxolimab was a fully human IgG2 agonistic monoclonal antibody targeting the costimulatory receptor OX40 (CD134). Intravenous ivuxolimab was administered to patients every 2 weeks at six dose levels: 0.01, 0.1, 0.3, 1.5, 3 and 10 mg/kg. Of the approximately 50 dose-escalation patients, hepatocellular carcinoma was present in approximately 20, melanoma in roughly 15, renal cell carcinoma in 9 and head and neck cancer in 9. The paper describes the monotherapy dose-escalation part (N of about 50 patients) of the phase I trial of ivuxolimab. Peripheral TCRbeta sequencing was intended to test whether TCR sequence diversity was altered and clonal T-cell expansion was caused by ivuxolimab. The dose-escalation cohort was about 83% male with a mean age of approximately 60 years, ranging from roughly 20 to 80. Partial responses occurred in three dose-escalation patients, of whom one had hepatocellular carcinoma and two had cutaneous melanoma. Prior anti-PD-1, anti-PD-L1 or anti-CTLA-4 therapy was permitted, and approximately 40% of dose-escalation patients had received checkpoint inhibitors. The research as a whole found: After ivuxolimab, CD8+ T cells had more expanded clones than CD4+ T cells on average. At doses from 0.1 to 3.0 mg/kg, clonal expansion was seen in both CD4+ and CD8+ blood T cells between baseline and week 6. In partial responders in the 0.1-3.0 mg/kg groups, normalized peripheral clonal expansion was found to be among the lowest, especially among CD8+ T cells. The antigen specificity of the peripheral T cells that underwent clonal expansion was not determined. Low levels of normalized T-cell clonal expansion were also seen in some nonresponding patients.

For sequencing of the TCRbeta CDR3 region, genomic DNA was extracted from the sorted cells. TCRbeta CDR3 regions were sequenced using the immunoSEQ Assay. TCRdb took this table from immuneACCESS and kept in-frame rearrangements with V and J called. Such tables lack part of the clones; where checked against another copy, unresolved V genes explain under half of the gap, and the rest is unexplained. The sample contains some 32,000 clones, roughly 84% of them found a single time. Together, the top ten hold approximately 21% of the sample. On this clone itself: Its cognate antigen has yet to be identified. Base qualities are missing; no much larger clone stands one base away.

Patients with a history of autoimmune disease or receiving systemic immunosuppression were excluded from the trial. Peripheral blood for TCR sequencing was collected from all dose cohorts at baseline, on cycle 4 day 1, and on cycle 7 day 1. The samples were taken from a phase I, first-in-human, multicenter, open-label dose-escalation trial of ivuxolimab. The trial enrolled adults with locally advanced or metastatic head and neck squamous cell, hepatocellular, melanoma or renal cell carcinoma. Before TCR sequencing, CD4+ T cells and CD8+ T cells from peripheral blood were sorted into separate populations. From the cysteine through the phenylalanine, the CDR3 covers 15 amino acids. Just CDR3 DNA is preserved here, 45 bases in frame from base 1. Cut back by 6 bases and 4 bases, the V and J ends lie 16 bases apart. The germline V gene encodes CDR1 MNHEY and CDR2 SVGAGI.

The sequencing here drew on CD4+ or CD8+ T cells sorted from blood, taken in a trial of the OX40 agonist ivuxolimab. The sequence derives from an adult with an advanced solid tumor such as melanoma, head and neck, liver or kidney cancer. The sequence joins TRBV6-5 to TRBJ1-5; no D segment can be confidently identified. The sequenced DNA: TGTGCCAGCAGACTACGCGACGGCACAAATCAGCCCCAGCATTTT. This sequence encodes CASRLRDGTNQPQHF.